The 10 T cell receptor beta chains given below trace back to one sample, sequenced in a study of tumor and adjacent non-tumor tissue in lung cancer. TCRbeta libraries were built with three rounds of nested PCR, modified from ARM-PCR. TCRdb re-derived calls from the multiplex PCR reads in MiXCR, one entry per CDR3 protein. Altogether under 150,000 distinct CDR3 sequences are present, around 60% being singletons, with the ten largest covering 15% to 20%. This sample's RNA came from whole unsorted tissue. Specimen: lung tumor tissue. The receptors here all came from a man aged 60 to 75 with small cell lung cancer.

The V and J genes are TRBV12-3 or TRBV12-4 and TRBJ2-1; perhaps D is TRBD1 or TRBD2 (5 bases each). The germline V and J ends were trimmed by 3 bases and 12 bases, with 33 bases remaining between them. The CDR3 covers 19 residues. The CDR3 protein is CASSLFSTGPAWPPRGQFF. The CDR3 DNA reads TGTGCCAGCAGTTTGTTCTCCACGGGGCCTGCGTGGCCTCCTCGTGGGCAGTTCTTC.

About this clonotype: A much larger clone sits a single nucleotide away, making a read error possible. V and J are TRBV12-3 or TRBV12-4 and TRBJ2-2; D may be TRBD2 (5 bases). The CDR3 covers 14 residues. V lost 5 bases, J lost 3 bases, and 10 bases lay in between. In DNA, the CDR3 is TGTGCCAGCAGTCCAAGAGGGCACACCGGGGAGCTGTTTTTT. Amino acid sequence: CASSPRGHTGELFF.

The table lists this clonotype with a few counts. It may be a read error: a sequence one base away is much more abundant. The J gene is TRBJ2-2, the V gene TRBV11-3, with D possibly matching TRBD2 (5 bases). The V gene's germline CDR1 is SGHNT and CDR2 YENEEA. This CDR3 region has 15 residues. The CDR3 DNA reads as TGTGCCAGCAGCATAAAGCTTGCGAACACCGGGGAGCTGTCTTTT. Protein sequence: CASSIKLANTGELSF.

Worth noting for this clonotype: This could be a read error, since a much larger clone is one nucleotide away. Here the CDR3 DNA reads TGTGCCAGCACCGAGGGAGGGAATCCCTACGAGCAGTACGTC. This translates into CASTEGGNPYEQYV. The rearrangement uses TRBV6-1 and TRBJ2-7; 7 positions match TRBD2. The V and J ends lost 7 bases and 2 bases, in that order; junction bases with no gene match: 8. Germline assignment: CDR1 MNHNS and CDR2 SASEGT. The length of the CDR3 is 14 residues.

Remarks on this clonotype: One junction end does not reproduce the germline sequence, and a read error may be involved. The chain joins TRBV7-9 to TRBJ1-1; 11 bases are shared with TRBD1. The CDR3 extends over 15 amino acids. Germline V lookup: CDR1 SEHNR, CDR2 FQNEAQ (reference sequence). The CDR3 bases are TGTGCCAGCAACATACGGGACAGGGGGTTTCTCGAAGCTTTATTT. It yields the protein CASNIRDRGFLEALF.

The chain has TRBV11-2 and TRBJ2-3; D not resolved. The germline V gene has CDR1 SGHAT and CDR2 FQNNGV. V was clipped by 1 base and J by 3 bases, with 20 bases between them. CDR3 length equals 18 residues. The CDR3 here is CASSLGCRAAWWTDTQYF. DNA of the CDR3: TGTGCCAGCAGCTTAGGGTGTAGGGCCGCATGGTGGACAGATACGCAGTATTTT.

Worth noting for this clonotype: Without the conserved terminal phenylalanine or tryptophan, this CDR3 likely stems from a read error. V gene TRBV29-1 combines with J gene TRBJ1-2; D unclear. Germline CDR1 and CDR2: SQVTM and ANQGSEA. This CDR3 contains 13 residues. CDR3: CNVEDRGFYGYTV. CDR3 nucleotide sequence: TGCAACGTTGAAGATCGAGGGTTCTATGGCTACACCGTC.

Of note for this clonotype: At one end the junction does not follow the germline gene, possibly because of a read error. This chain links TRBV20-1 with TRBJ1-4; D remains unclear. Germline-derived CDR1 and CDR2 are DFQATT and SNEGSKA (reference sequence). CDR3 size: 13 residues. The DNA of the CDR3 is TGTAGTGTTAGAGATCTGAACGACGAAAAACTGTTTTTT. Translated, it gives CSVRDLNDEKLFF.

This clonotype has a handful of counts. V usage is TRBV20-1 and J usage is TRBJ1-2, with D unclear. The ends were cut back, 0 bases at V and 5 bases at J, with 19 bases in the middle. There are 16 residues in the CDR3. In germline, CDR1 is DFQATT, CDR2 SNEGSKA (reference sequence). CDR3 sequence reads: CSARDQRAAEMYGYTF. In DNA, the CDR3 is TGCAGTGCTAGAGATCAGCGGGCAGCCGAGATGTATGGCTACACCTTC.

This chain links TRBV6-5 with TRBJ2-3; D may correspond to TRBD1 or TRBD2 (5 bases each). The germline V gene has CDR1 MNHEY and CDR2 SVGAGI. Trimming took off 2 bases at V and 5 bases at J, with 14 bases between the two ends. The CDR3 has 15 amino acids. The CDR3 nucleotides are TGTGCCAGCAGTTACCGGGACCGTAGTAGAGATACGCAGTATTTT. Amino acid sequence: CASSYRDRSRDTQYF.